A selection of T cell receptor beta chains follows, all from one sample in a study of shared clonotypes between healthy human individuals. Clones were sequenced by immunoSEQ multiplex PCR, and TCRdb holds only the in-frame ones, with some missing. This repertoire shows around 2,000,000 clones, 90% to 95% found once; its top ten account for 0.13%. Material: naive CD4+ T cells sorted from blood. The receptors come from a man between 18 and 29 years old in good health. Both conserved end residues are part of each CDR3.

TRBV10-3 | CAIRDSSNQPQHF
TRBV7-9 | CASSLGGTDAFF
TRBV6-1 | CASREVGTEAFF
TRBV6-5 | CASRSAGAKNIQYF
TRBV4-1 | CASSPQGALRETQYF
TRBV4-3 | CASSTGTSVSNEQFF
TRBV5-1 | CASSSDNYGYTF
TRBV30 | CAWSVYGASYGYTF
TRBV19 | CASKDRGSDTQYF
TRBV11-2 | CASSYPGTGAQETQYF
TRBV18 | CASSPTVRVTDTQYF
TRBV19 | CASQAAAGHNQPQHF
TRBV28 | CASSLKVWVQNTEAFF
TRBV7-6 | CASSLALSHRATNEKLFF
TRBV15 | CATSRDAVAEQYF
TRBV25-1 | CASSEDRGDEQYF
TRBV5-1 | CASSIWGDTQYF
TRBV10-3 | CAISDRDKNIQYF
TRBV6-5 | CASNRGTDEQFF
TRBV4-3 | CASSPLAGMEGTDTQYF
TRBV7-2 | CASSPGQGNYGYTF
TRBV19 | CASSPGQGAAFF